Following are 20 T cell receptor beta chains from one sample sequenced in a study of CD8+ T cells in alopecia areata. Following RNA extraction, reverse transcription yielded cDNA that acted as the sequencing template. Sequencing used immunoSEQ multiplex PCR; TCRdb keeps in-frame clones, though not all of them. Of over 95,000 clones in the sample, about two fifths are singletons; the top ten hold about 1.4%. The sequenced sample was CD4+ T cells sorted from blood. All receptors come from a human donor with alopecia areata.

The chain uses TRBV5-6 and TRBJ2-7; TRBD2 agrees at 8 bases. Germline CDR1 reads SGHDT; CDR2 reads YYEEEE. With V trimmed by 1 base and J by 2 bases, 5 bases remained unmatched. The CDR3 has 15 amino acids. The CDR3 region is CASSLWRGVAYEQYF. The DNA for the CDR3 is TGTGCCAGCAGCTTGTGGCGGGGGGTGGCCTACGAGCAGTACTTC.

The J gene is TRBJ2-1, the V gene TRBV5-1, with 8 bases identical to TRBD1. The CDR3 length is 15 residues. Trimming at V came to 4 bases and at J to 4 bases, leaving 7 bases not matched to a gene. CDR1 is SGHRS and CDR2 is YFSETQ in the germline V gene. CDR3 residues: CASSQGQGLYNEQFF. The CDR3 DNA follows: TGCGCCAGCAGCCAAGGACAGGGACTTTACAATGAGCAGTTCTTC.

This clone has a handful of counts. The CDR3 loop reads CSAGHLQETQYF. The CDR3 region has the DNA TGCAGCGCGGGACACCTGCAAGAGACCCAGTACTTC. The V gene is TRBV29-1, the J gene TRBJ2-5, with D perhaps TRBD1 (6 bases). The CDR3 consists of 12 residues. In germline, CDR1 is SQVTM, CDR2 ANQGSEA. Trimming took 7 bases from V and 2 from J, leaving 11 bases between them.

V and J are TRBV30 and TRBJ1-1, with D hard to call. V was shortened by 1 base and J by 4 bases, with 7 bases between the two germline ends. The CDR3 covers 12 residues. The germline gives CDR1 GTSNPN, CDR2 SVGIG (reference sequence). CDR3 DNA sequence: TGTGCCTGGAGTGCCTCGGGCACTGAAGCTTTCTTT. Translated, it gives CAWSASGTEAFF.

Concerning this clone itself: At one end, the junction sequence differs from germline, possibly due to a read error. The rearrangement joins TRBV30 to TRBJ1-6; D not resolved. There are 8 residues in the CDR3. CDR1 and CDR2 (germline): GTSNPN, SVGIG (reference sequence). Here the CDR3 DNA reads TGTGCCCCCCTGGGCGGGGTTTTT. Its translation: CAPLGGVF.

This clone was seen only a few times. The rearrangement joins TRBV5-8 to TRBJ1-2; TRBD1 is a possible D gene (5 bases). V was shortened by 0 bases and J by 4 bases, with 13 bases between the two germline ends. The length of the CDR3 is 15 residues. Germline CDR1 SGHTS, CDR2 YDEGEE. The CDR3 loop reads CASSLAETGFYGYTF. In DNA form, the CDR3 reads TGTGCCAGCAGCTTGGCGGAAACAGGTTTCTATGGCTACACCTTC.

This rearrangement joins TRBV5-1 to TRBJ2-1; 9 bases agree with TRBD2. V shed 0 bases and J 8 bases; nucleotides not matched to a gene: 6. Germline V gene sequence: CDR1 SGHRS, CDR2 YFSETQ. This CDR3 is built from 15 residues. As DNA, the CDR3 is TGCGCCAGCAGCTTGGCGGGACTAGCTATCGATGAGCAGTTCTTC. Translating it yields CASSLAGLAIDEQFF.

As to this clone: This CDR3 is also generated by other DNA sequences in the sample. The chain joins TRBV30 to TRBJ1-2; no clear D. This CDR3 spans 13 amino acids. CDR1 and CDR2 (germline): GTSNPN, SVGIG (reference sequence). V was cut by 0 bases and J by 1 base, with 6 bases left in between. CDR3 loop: CAWSVAGNYGYTF. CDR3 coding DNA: TGTGCCTGGAGTGTGGCCGGTAACTATGGCTACACCTTC.

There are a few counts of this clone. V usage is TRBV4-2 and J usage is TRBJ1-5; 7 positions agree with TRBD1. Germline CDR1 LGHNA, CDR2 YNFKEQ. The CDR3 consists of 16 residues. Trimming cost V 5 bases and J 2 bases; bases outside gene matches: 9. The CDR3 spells CASSSQTGYGNQPQHF. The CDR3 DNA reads TGTGCCAGCAGCTCCCAGACAGGGTATGGCAATCAGCCCCAGCATTTT.

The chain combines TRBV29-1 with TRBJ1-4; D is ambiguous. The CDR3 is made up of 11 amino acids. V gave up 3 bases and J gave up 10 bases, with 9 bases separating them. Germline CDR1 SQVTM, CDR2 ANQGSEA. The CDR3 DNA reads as TGCAGCGTTGAGAGGGTCGGAAAACTGTTTTTT. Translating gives CSVERVGKLFF.

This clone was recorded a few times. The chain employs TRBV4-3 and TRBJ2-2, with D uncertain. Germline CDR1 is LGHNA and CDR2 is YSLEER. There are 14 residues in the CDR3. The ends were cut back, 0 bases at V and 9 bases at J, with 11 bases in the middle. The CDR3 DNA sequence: TGCGCCAGCAGCCAAGATGGCGGAGTCCGGGAGCTGTTTTTT. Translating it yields CASSQDGGVRELFF.

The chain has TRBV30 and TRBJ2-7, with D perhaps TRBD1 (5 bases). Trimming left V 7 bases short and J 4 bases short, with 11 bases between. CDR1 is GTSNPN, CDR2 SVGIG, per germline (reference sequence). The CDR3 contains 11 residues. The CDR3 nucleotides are TGTGCCTTCCAGGGTGCTTACGAGCAGTACTTC. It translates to CAFQGAYEQYF.

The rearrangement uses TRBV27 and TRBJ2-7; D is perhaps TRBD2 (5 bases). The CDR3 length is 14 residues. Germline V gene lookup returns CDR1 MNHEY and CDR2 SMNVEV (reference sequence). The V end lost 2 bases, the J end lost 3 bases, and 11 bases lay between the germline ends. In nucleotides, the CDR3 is TGTGCCAGCAGTTTAGGAGGATTCGTCTACGAGCAGTACTTC. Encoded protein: CASSLGGFVYEQYF.

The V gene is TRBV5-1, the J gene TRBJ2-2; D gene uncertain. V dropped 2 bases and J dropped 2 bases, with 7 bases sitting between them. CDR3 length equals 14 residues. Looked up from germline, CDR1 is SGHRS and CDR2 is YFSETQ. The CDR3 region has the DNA TGCGCCAGCAGCTTCTCAATTAACACCGGGGAGCTGTTTTTT. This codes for CASSFSINTGELFF.

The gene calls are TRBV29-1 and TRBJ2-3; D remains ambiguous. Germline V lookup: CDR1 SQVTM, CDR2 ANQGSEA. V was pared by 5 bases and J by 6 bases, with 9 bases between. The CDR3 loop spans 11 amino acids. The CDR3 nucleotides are TGCAGCGTTTTCGGTTTCGATACGCAGTATTTT. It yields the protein CSVFGFDTQYF.

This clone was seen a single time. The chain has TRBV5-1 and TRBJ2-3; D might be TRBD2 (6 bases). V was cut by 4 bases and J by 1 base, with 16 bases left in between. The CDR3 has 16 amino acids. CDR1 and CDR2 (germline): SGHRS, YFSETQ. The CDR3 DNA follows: TGCGCCAGCAGCCAGGGTGTGGGCGGGGGCACAGATACGCAGTATTTT. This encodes CASSQGVGGGTDTQYF.

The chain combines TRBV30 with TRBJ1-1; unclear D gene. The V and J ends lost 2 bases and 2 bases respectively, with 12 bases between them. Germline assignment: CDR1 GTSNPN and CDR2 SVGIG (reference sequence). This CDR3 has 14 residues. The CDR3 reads CAWSRGVANTEAFF. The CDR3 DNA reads TGTGCCTGGAGTCGCGGGGTTGCAAACACTGAAGCTTTCTTT.

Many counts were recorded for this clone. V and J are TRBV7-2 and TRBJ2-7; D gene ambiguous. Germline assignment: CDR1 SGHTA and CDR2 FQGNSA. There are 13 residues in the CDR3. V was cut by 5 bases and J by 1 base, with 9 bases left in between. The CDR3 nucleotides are TGTGCCAGCAGCACAACGTTTTCCTACGAGCAGTACTTC. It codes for CASSTTFSYEQYF.

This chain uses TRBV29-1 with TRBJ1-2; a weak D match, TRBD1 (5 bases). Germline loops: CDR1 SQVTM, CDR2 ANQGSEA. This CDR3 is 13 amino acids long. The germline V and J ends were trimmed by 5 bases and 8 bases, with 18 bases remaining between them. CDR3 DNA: TGCAGCGTTCTACTCGACGGGGCCGGCGGCTACACCTTC. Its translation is CSVLLDGAGGYTF.

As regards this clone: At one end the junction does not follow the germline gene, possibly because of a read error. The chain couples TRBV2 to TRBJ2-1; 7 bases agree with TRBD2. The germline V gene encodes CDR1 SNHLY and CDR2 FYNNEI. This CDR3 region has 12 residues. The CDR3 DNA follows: TGTGCCAGCAGCCAGCTACGGGGGGAATTGCTCTTC. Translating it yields CASSQLRGELLF. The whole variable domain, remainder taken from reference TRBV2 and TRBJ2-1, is EPEVTQTPSHQVTQMGQEVILRCVPISNHLYFYWYRQILGQKVEFLVSFYNNEISEKSEIFDDQFSVERPDGSNFTLKIRSTKLEDSAMYFCASSQLRGELLFGPGTRLTVL.